These 27 T cell receptor beta chains originate from one sample sequenced in a study of early T cells in non-severe SARS-CoV-2 infection. TCRdb analysed the 5' RACE reads with MiXCR anew, one entry per CDR3 protein. The table shows 70,000 or so distinct CDR3 sequences, with 10% occurring only once. Sequenced material: whole blood, taken at baseline. All receptors come from an adult who was a healthcare worker with PCR-confirmed SARS-CoV-2 infection or an uninfected control (not recorded which).

This clonotype was seen only a few times. The chain couples TRBV30 to TRBJ1-1; 7 bases fit TRBD1. Germline V gene sequence: CDR1 GTSNPN, CDR2 SVGIG (reference sequence). This CDR3 region has 13 residues. Trimming took 2 bases from V and 3 from J; bases not matched to a gene: 3. The CDR3 DNA sequence: TGTGCCTGGAGTTTCAGGGGGGACACTGAAGCTTTCTTT. This translates into CAWSFRGDTEAFF.

This clonotype has just a few counts. This chain uses TRBV9 with TRBJ2-2; 7 positions agree with TRBD2. This CDR3 region has 15 residues. CDR1 is SGDLS, CDR2 YYNGEE, per germline. The V segment lost 5 bases and the J segment 4 bases; nucleotides outside the gene matches: 8. CDR3 DNA: TGTGCCAGCAGTCCCTGGGGGGGACGCACCGGGGAGCTGTTTTTT. Amino acid sequence: CASSPWGGRTGELFF.

The V gene is TRBV7-2, the J gene TRBJ2-2; D gene unclear. CDR3 size: 14 residues. V was cut by 3 bases and J by 2 bases, with 7 bases left in between. The germline CDR1 and CDR2 sequences are SGHTA and FQGNSA. The CDR3 DNA reads TGTGCCAGCAGCTTCGTGGTCAACACCGGGGAGCTGTTTTTT. Translating gives CASSFVVNTGELFF. Full variable domain (outside the CDR3, taken from reference TRBV7-2 and TRBJ2-2): GAGVSQSPSNKVTEKGKDVELRCDPISGHTALYWYRQSLGQGLEFLIYFQGNSAPDKSGLPSDRFSAERTGGSVSTLTIQRTQQEDSAVYLCASSFVVNTGELFFGEGSRLTVL.

The V and J genes are TRBV30 and TRBJ1-1, with D perhaps TRBD1 (5 bases). Trimming left V 3 bases short and J 3 bases short, with 8 bases between. This CDR3 region has 12 residues. Germline-derived CDR1 and CDR2 are GTSNPN and SVGIG (reference sequence). The CDR3 protein is CAWSNRYTEAFF. CDR3 coding DNA: TGTGCCTGGAGCAACAGGTACACTGAAGCTTTCTTT.

This chain connects TRBV19 to TRBJ2-1; 13 nucleotides match TRBD2. V lost 3 bases and J lost 0; bases outside the gene matches: 5. The CDR3 length is 18 residues. CDR1 is LNHDA and CDR2 is SQIVND in the germline V gene (reference sequence). The CDR3 sequence is CASSIRTSGGSSYNEQFF. CDR3 nucleotides: TGTGCCAGTAGTATCCGGACTAGCGGGGGTAGCTCCTACAATGAGCAGTTCTTC.

The table lists this clonotype with many counts. V is TRBV4-3 and J is TRBJ1-1, with D uncertain. V lost 0 bases and J 13 bases, leaving 15 bases between the germline ends. The CDR3 extends over 13 amino acids. Per germline, CDR1 LGHNA and CDR2 YSLEER. The DNA of the CDR3 is TGCGCCAGCAGCCAAGATCGATTCGCGAGAGTTTTCTTT. It encodes CASSQDRFARVFF.

There are many counts of this clonotype. This chain joins TRBV7-3 and TRBJ1-6, with 10 bases lining up with TRBD1. This CDR3 region has 14 residues. Trimming cost V 4 bases and J 9 bases; bases outside gene matches: 3. Germline V gene sequence: CDR1 SGHTA, CDR2 FQGTGA. The DNA for the CDR3 is TGTGCCAGCAGCTCCCGGGACAGGGGTTCACCCCTCCACTTT. It codes for CASSSRDRGSPLHF.

This clonotype appeared a few times. The J gene is TRBJ2-1, the V gene TRBV4-3; TRBD1 might be the D (5 bases). The ends were cut back, 1 base at V and 8 bases at J, with 12 bases in the middle. Germline CDR1 and CDR2: LGHNA and YSLEER. There are 14 residues in the CDR3. The CDR3 DNA reads TGCGCCAGCAGCCAAGGCTCAGGGTCGGATGAGCAGTTCTTC. Translated: CASSQGSGSDEQFF.

V gene TRBV10-3 combines with J gene TRBJ2-7, with a tentative D call TRBD2 (5 bases). This CDR3 comprises 15 residues. The germline V and J ends were trimmed by 7 bases and 2 bases, with 18 bases remaining between them. The germline CDR1 and CDR2 sequences are ENHRY and SYGVKD. The CDR3 DNA reads TGTGCCATCAAAATGTCCGGCGGAGGCCCCTACGAGCAGTACTTC. Translation: CAIKMSGGGPYEQYF.

This clonotype has only a few counts. This chain connects TRBV9 to TRBJ1-1; the D gene is possibly TRBD1 (5 bases). CDR1 is SGDLS, CDR2 YYNGEE, per germline. Trimming took off 4 bases at V and 4 bases at J, with 17 bases between the two ends. CDR3 length: 15 amino acids. The CDR3 sequence is CASSPRGRGATEAFF. DNA of the CDR3: TGTGCCAGCAGCCCGCGGGGACGAGGGGCCACTGAAGCTTTCTTT.

In its sample, this clonotype was seen many times. The CDR3 is CASSLLGTREQFF. The DNA for the CDR3 is TGTGCCAGCAGTCTCCTCGGGACGCGTGAGCAGTTCTTC. V is TRBV27 and J is TRBJ2-1; tentatively, D is TRBD1 or TRBD2 (5 bases each). The germline gives CDR1 MNHEY, CDR2 SMNVEV (reference sequence). V lost 5 bases, J lost 9 bases, and 14 bases lay in between. This CDR3 region has 13 residues.

The chain recombines TRBV10-3 with TRBJ2-7; D might be TRBD2 (7 bases). Germline-derived CDR1 and CDR2 are ENHRY and SYGVKD. The CDR3 loop spans 14 amino acids. Trimming left V 3 bases short and J 5 bases short, with 14 bases between. The CDR3 DNA follows: TGTGCCATCAGTGACCTAACGGGGGGCAACGAGCAGTACTTC. Translating it yields CAISDLTGGNEQYF.

This clonotype has a count of ten or more. The chain combines TRBV2 with TRBJ2-7; TRBD2 matches 7 bases. From germline, CDR1 is SNHLY and CDR2 FYNNEI. This CDR3 has 13 amino acids. Losses at the gene ends were 8 bases for V and 4 bases for J; bases not matched to a gene: 8. DNA of the CDR3: TGTGCCAGCTTAGCGGGTCGGAGGTACGAGCAGTACTTC. It translates to CASLAGRRYEQYF.

The chain carries TRBV9 and TRBJ2-3; D unresolved. The CDR3 is 15 amino acids. The V gene's germline CDR1 is SGDLS and CDR2 YYNGEE. Trimming shortened V by 0 bases and J by 0 bases, and 8 bases separated the two germline ends. CDR3: CASSVASQSTDTQYF. CDR3 DNA: TGTGCCAGCAGCGTAGCATCCCAGAGCACAGATACGCAGTATTTT.

This clonotype was counted ten times or more. The chain links TRBV27 to TRBJ2-1; D is possibly TRBD1 or TRBD2 (6 bases each). This CDR3 comprises 14 residues. V lost 2 bases, J lost 8 bases, and 13 bases lay in between. Germline V gene sequence: CDR1 MNHEY, CDR2 SMNVEV (reference sequence). The CDR3 DNA follows: TGTGCCAGCAGTTTACGGGGGCTAGTGCATGAGCAGTTCTTC. This encodes CASSLRGLVHEQFF.

There are many counts of this clonotype. The J gene is TRBJ2-1, the V gene TRBV20-1; TRBD1 matches at 8 bases. CDR1 is DFQATT, CDR2 SNEGSKA, per germline (reference sequence). The CDR3 is 17 amino acids. The J segment lost 3 bases and the V segment lost 0 bases, leaving 10 bases of the junction unmatched. CDR3 loop: CSARDGGAGGVYNEQFF. CDR3 DNA sequence: TGCAGTGCTAGAGATGGTGGCGCAGGGGGCGTCTACAATGAGCAGTTCTTC.

This clonotype was recorded a few times. This chain links TRBV10-3 with TRBJ1-4; no reliable D call. Germline CDR1 and CDR2: ENHRY and SYGVKD. This CDR3 has 16 residues. Trimming took 0 bases from V and 7 from J, leaving 15 bases between them. The CDR3 DNA reads TGTGCCATCAGTGAGTCGATTCCCGGCTCACTTGAAAAACTGTTTTTT. Its translation is CAISESIPGSLEKLFF.

The chain has TRBV6-2 or TRBV6-3 and TRBJ2-7; possibly TRBD1 or TRBD2 for D (5 bases each). CDR1 is MNHEY and CDR2 is SVGEGT in the germline V gene. The V end was cut by 6 bases, the J end by 5 bases, with 17 bases between. CDR3 length equals 14 residues. The CDR3 loop reads CASRPTGTLHEQYF. The CDR3 DNA reads as TGTGCCAGCAGACCCACCGGGACCCTCCACGAGCAGTACTTC.

This chain links TRBV20-1 with TRBJ1-3, with D possibly matching TRBD1 (5 bases). The CDR3 has 16 amino acids. Germline-derived CDR1 and CDR2 are DFQATT and SNEGSKA (reference sequence). V gave up 6 bases and J gave up 1 base, with 19 bases separating them. As DNA, the CDR3 is TGCAGTGCACGGAGATGGGGACGGGGGTCTGGAAACACCATATATTTT. This codes for CSARRWGRGSGNTIYF.

This clonotype came up many times. The genes are TRBV9 and TRBJ2-7; 10 bases align to TRBD2. J gave up 0 bases and V 0 bases, and 0 bases lay outside the gene matches. CDR3 length equals 15 residues. The germline V gene encodes CDR1 SGDLS and CDR2 YYNGEE. The CDR3 protein is CASSVGTSGSYEQYF. The CDR3 DNA is TGTGCCAGCAGCGTAGGGACTAGCGGCTCCTACGAGCAGTACTTC.

The table lists this clonotype with a few counts. The chain's CDR3 is CASRGTGSEQYF. CDR3 nucleotide sequence: TGTGCCAGCAGGGGGACAGGGTCCGAGCAGTACTTC. The chain couples TRBV6-1 to TRBJ2-7, with 9 bases fitting TRBD1. Germline CDR1 is MNHNS and CDR2 is SASEGT. This CDR3 has 12 residues. Trimming cost V 6 bases and J 6 bases; bases outside gene matches: 3.

The chain couples TRBV20-1 to TRBJ2-3; 13 nucleotides align to TRBD2. V shed 3 bases, J shed 4 bases, and the junction held 4 bases outside the gene matches. The CDR3 is made up of 15 amino acids. Germline values: CDR1 DFQATT, CDR2 SNEGSKA (reference sequence). The CDR3: CSASELAGGADTQYF. The CDR3 bases are TGCAGTGCTAGCGAACTAGCGGGGGGGGCAGATACGCAGTATTTT.

This clonotype was counted a few times. This sequence joins TRBV7-2 and TRBJ2-2, with D possibly called TRBD1 or TRBD2 (5 bases each). V dropped 6 bases and J dropped 3 bases, with 14 bases sitting between them. The CDR3 length is 15 residues. Per germline, CDR1 SGHTA and CDR2 FQGNSA. CDR3 amino acids: CASRSRDAYTGELFF. CDR3 DNA: TGTGCCAGCAGATCCCGGGACGCTTACACCGGGGAGCTGTTTTTT.

This clonotype was counted a few times. The V gene is TRBV11-2, the J gene TRBJ2-1; 7 bases agree with TRBD2. The J segment lost 6 bases and the V segment lost 0 bases, leaving 8 bases of the junction unmatched. CDR1 is SGHAT, CDR2 FQNNGV, per germline. The CDR3 runs 16 residues. CDR3 DNA sequence: TGTGCCAGCAGCTTAGATGGACTAGGAGGGTCCAATGAGCAGTTCTTC. Translating gives CASSLDGLGGSNEQFF.

This chain joins TRBV5-5 and TRBJ1-1, with D hard to call. Trimming took 4 bases from V and 0 from J, leaving 16 bases between them. Germline V gives CDR1 SGHKS, CDR2 YYEKEE (reference sequence). This CDR3 has 16 residues. The CDR3: CASSPISSMMNTEAFF. CDR3 sequence (DNA): TGTGCCAGCAGCCCAATATCGAGTATGATGAACACTGAAGCTTTCTTT.

This clonotype was seen only a few times. The chain's CDR3 is CASSVLGSGVFNEQFF. The CDR3 nucleotides are TGTGCCAGCAGCGTATTGGGTAGCGGGGTCTTTAATGAGCAGTTCTTC. V usage is TRBV9 and J usage is TRBJ2-1, with 8 nucleotides matching TRBD2. The ends lost 1 base at V and 7 bases at J; junction bases unmatched: 10. CDR3 length equals 16 residues. Germline V gives CDR1 SGDLS, CDR2 YYNGEE.

This clonotype was seen repeatedly, ten times or more. The chain uses TRBV11-2 and TRBJ2-1; TRBD1 or TRBD2 may be the D gene (5 bases each). The CDR3 sequence is 16 residues long. V was clipped by 2 bases and J by 6 bases, with 17 bases between them. CDR1 SGHAT and CDR2 FQNNGV come from the germline V gene. In DNA form, the CDR3 reads TGTGCCAGCAGCTTATCCGGGACGATGGTACCCAATGAGCAGTTCTTC. Amino acids: CASSLSGTMVPNEQFF.